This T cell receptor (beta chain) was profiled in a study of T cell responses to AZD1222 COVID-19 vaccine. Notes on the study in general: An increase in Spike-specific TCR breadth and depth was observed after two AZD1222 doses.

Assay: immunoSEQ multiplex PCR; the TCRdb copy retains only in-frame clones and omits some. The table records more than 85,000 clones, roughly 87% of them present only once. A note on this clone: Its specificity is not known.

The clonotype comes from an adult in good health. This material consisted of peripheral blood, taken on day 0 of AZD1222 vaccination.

CDR3 residues: CASSILKAGGNEAFF. The DNA for the CDR3 is TGTGCCAGTAGTATCCTAAAGGCCGGGGGTAATGAAGCTTTCTTT. The genes are TRBV19 and TRBJ1-1; D possibly corresponds to TRBD1 (5 bases). Trimming shortened V by 3 bases and J by 7 bases, and 18 bases separated the two germline ends. This CDR3 region has 15 residues. Germline values: CDR1 LNHDA, CDR2 SQIVND (reference sequence).